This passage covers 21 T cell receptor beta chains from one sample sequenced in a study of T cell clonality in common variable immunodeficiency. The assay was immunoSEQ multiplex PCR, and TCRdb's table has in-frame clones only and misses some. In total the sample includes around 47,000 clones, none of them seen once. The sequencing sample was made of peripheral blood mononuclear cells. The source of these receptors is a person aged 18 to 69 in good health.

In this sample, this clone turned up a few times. The CDR3 bases that were read are TGTGCCTGGAGTGTCGGGACTAGCGGGTCTCAAGAGACC. Translating gives CAWSVGTSGSQET. The full-length CDR3 reads as CAWSVGTSGSQETQYF. The rearrangement links TRBV30 to TRBJ2-5, with 12 bases matching TRBD2. The read gets to within 3 residues of the CDR3 end, and the germline J gene fills in the rest. Trimming at V came to 0 bases and at J to 2 bases, leaving 4 bases not matched to a gene. The CDR3 totals 16 residues. Germline V gene data show CDR1 as GTSNPN and CDR2 as SVGIG (reference sequence).

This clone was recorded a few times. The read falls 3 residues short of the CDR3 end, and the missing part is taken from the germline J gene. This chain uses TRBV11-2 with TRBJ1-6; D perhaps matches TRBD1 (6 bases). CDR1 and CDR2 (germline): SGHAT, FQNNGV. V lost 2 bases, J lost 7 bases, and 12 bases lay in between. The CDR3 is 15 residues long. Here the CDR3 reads CASSLLGQRNSPLHF. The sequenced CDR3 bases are TGTGCCAGCAGCTTACTAGGACAGCGGAATTCACCC.

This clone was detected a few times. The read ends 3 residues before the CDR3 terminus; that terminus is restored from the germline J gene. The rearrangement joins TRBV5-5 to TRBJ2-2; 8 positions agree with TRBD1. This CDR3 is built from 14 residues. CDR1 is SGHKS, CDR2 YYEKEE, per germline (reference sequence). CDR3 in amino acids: CASRNGQGSSPLFF. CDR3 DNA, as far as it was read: TGTGCCAGCAGAAACGGACAGGGTAGTTCACCG.

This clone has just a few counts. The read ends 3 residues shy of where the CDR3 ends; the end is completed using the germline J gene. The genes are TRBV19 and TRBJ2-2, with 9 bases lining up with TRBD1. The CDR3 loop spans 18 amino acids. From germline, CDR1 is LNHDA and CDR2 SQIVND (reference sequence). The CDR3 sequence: CASRPWGQGPTTNEKLFF. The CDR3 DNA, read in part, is TGTGCCAGTAGGCCTTGGGGACAGGGTCCTACAACTAATGAAAAG.

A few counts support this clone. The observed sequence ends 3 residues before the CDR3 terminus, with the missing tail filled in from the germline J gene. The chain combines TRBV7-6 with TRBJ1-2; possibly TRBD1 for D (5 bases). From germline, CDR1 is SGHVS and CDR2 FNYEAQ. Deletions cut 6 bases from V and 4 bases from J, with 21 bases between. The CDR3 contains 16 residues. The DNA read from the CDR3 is TGTGCCAGCAGTTCTGGTGGCGGGGCCGACTTCTATGGC. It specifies CASSSGGGADFYG. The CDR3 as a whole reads CASSSGGGADFYGYTF.

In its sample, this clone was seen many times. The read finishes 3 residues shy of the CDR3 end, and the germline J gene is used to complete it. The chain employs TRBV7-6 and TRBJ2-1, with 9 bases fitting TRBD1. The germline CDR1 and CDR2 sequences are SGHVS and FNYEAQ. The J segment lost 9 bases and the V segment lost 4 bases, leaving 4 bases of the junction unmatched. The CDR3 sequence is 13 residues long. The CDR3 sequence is CASSWTGVGEQFF. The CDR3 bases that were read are TGTGCCAGCAGCTGGACAGGGGTGGGTGAG.

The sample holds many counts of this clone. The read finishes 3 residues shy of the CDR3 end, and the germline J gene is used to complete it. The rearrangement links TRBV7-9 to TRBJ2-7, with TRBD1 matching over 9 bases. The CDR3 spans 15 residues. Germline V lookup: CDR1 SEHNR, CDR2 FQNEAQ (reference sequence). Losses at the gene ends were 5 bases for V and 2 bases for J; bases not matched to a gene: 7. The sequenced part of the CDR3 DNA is TGTGCCAGCAGCACCACCGGGACAGGGCCCTACGAG. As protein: CASSTTGTGPYE. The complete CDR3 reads CASSTTGTGPYEQYF.

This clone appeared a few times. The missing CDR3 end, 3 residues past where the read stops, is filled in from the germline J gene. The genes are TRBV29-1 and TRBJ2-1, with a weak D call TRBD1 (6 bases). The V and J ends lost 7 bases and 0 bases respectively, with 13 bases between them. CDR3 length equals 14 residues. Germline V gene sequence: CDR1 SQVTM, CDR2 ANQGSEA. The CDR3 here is CSGQHRVSYNEQFF. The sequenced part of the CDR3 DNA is TGCAGCGGTCAACACAGGGTCTCCTACAATGAG.

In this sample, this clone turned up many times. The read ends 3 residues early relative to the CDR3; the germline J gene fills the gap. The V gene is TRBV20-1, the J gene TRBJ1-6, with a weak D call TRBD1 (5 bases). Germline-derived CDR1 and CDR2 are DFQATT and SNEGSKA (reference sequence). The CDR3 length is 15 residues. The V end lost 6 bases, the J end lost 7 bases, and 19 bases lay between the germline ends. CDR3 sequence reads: CSAHEGANLNSPLHF. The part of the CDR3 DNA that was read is TGCAGTGCGCATGAAGGGGCCAACCTCAATTCACCC.

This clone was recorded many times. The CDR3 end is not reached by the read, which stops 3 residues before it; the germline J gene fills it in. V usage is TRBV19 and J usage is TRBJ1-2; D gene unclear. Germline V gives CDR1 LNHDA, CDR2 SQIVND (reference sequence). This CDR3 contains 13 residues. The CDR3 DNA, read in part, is TGTGCCAGTAGTCCAGTCCTCGCCAGCGGG. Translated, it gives CASSPVLASG. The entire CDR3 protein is CASSPVLASGYTF.

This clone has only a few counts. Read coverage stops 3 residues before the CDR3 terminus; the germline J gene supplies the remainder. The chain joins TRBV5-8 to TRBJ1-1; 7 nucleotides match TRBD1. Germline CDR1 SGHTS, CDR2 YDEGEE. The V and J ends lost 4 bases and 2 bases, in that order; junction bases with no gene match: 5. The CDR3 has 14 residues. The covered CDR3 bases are TGTGCCAGCAGCCTGACAGGGCCAAACACTGAA. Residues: CASSLTGPNTE. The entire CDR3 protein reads CASSLTGPNTEAFF.

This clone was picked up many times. The CDR3 bases that were read are TGTGCCAGCAGCGCCCTCGGTAGCGGGAGAGAGACC. Translation: CASSALGSGRET. The whole CDR3 protein reads CASSALGSGRETQYF. The chain couples TRBV7-3 to TRBJ2-5; TRBD2 aligns across 9 bases. The CDR3 end is not reached by the read, which stops 3 residues before it; the germline J gene fills it in. V lost 5 bases and J lost 4; bases outside the gene matches: 8. This CDR3 is built from 15 residues. Germline V lookup: CDR1 SGHTA, CDR2 FQGTGA.

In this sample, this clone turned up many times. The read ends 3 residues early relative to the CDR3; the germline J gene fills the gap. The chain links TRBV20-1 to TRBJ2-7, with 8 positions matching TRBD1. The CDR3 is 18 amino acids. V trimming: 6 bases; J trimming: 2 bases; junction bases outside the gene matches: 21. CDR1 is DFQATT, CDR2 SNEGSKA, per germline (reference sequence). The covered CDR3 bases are TGCAGTGCAGACGCCCGGGACAGGAGTGGCGGGATACCCTACGAG. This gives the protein CSADARDRSGGIPYE. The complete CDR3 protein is CSADARDRSGGIPYEQYF.

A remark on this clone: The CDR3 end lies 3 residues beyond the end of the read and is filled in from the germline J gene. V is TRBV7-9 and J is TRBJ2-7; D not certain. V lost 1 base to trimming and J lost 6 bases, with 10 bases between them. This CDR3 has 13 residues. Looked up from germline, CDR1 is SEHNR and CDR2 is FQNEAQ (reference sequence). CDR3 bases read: TGTGCCAGCAGCTTAGTGACTCCCTCCGAG. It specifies CASSLVTPSE. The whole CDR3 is CASSLVTPSEQYF.

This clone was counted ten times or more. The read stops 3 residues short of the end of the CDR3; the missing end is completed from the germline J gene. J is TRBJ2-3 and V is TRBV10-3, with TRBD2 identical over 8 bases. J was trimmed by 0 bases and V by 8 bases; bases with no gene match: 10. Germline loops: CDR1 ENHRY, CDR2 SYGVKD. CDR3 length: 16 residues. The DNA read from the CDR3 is TGTGCCATCCATCCGGGGGGGCCTAGTAGCACAGATACG. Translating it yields CAIHPGGPSSTDT. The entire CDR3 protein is CAIHPGGPSSTDTQYF.

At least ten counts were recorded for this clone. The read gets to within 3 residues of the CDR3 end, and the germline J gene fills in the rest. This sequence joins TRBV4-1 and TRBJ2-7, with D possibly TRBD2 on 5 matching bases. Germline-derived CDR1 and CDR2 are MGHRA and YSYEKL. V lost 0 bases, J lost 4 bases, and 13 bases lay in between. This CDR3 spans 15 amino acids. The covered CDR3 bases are TGCGCCAGCAGCCAAGATCCCAGCGGAACTTACGAG. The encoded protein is CASSQDPSGTYE. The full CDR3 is CASSQDPSGTYEQYF.

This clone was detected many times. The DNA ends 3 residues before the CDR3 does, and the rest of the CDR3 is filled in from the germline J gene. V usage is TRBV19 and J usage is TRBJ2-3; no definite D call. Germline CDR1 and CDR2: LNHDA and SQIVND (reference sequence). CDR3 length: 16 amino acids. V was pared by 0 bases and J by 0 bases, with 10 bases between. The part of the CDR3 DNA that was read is TGTGCCAGTAGTATAGAAGGTGGTTCTAGCACAGATACG. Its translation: CASSIEGGSSTDT. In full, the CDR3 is CASSIEGGSSTDTQYF.

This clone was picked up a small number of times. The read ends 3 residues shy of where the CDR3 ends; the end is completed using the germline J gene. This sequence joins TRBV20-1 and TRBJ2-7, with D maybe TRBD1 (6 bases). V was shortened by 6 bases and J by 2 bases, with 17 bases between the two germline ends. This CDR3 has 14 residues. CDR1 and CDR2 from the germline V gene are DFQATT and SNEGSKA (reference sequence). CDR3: CSAPTGRDTYEQYF. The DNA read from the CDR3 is TGCAGTGCCCCGACTGGCCGGGACACCTACGAG.

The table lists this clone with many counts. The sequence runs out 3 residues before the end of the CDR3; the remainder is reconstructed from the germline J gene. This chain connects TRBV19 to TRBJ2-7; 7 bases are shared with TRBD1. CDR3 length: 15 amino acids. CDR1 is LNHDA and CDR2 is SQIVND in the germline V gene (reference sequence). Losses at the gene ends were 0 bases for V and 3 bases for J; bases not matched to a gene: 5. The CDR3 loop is CASSIEGDRFYEQYF. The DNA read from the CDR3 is TGTGCCAGTAGTATAGAAGGGGACAGATTCTACGAG.

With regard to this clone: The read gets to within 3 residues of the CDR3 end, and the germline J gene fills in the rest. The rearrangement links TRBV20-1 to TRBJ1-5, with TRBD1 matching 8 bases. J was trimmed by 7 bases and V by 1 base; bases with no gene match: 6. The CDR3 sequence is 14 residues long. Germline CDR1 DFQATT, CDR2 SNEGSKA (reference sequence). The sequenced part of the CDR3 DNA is TGCAGTGCTAGAGGGGACAGGTGGGGCCAGCCC. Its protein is CSARGDRWGQP. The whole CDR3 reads CSARGDRWGQPQHF.

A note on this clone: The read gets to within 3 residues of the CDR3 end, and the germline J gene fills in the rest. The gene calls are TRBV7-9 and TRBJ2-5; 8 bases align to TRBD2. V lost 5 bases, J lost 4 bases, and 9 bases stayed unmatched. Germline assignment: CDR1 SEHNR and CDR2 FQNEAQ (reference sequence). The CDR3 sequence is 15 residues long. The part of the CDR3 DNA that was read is TGTGCCAGCAGCAACCCAGCGGGAGCTGGAGAGACC. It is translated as CASSNPAGAGET. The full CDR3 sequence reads CASSNPAGAGETQYF.